These T cell receptor beta chains were read from a single sample in a study of T cells of healthy individuals. Using its own MiXCR run on the 5' RACE reads, TCRdb lists one record per CDR3 protein. Of approximately 52,000 distinct CDR3 sequences in the sample, roughly 14% are singletons; the top ten hold 15% to 20%. These TCRs come from a human donor in good health. Each CDR3 is given with its conserved first and last residue. The order of the fields is V gene, J gene, clone size, D gene, CDR3 protein, CDR3 DNA. The D gene is left open where the match is weak. Clone size is shown for a subset of rows, as once, few, many or a class of expanded clone.

TRBV5-1	TRBJ1-1	.	.	CASSLVGTASNTEAFF	TGCGCCAGCAGCTTGGTAGGAACGGCCTCGAACACTGAAGCTTTCTTT
TRBV30	TRBJ2-1	many	.	CAWSQGRSSYNEQFF	TGTGCCTGGAGTCAGGGGCGCAGCTCCTACAATGAGCAGTTCTTC
TRBV10-3	TRBJ1-1	few	.	CAIAPYLGQGTEAFF	TGTGCCATCGCCCCGTATTTGGGGCAGGGCACTGAAGCTTTCTTT
TRBV27	TRBJ2-2	few	TRBD1	CAIKGQGASGELFF	TGTGCCATCAAGGGACAGGGGGCGAGTGGGGAGCTGTTTTTT
TRBV18	TRBJ2-5	many	.	CASSPPAVQETQYF	TGTGCCAGCTCACCACCGGCAGTCCAAGAGACCCAGTACTTC
TRBV9	TRBJ2-3	once	TRBD2	CASSRSGSFTDTQYF	TGTGCCAGCAGCCGCAGCGGGAGCTTCACAGATACGCAGTATTTT
TRBV4-3	TRBJ1-1	many	.	CASSQVGSGANTEAFF	TGCGCCAGCAGCCAAGTGGGGTCAGGGGCGAACACTGAAGCTTTCTTT
TRBV2	TRBJ2-5	many	.	CASRRTEETQYF	TGTGCCAGCAGAAGGACAGAGGAGACCCAGTACTTC
TRBV19	TRBJ2-5	many	.	CASSLLGQETQYF	TGTGCCAGTAGTCTCTTGGGGCAAGAGACCCAGTACTTC
TRBV19	TRBJ2-1	.	.	CASSLQGKSEQFF	TGTGCCAGTAGTCTGCAGGGAAAGAGTGAGCAGTTCTTC